The T cell receptor beta chain under discussion was sequenced for a study of cytomegalovirus exposure and HLA in healthy donors. Overall study context: Per a later analysis, the roughly 670 first-cohort and 120 validation repertoires shared one platform.

As for this clone: What it recognizes is unknown.

Study-level points and caveats: There were a few CMV-associated chains whose specificity for CMV antigens was confirmed in vitro. Rarity marked most TCR sequences, yet some public TCRs occurred in many donors.

Germline values: CDR1 MNHEY, CDR2 SMNVEV (reference sequence). Trimming removed 3 bases from V and 5 bases from J, with 19 bases in between. The CDR3 is 16 residues long. Produced via immunoSEQ multiplex PCR; TCRdb's table is partial and in-frame only. The sample has some 130,000 clones, 70% to 85% seen once; the top ten hold just under 30%. The sequenced sample consisted of PBMCs. This receptor was identified in a young man in good health and CMV-seropositive. This chain joins TRBV27 and TRBJ1-2; a possible D gene is TRBD1 (5 bases). CDR3 sequence: CASSLGPVGLLYGYTF. The CDR3 DNA follows: TGTGCCAGCAGTTTGGGCCCAGTGGGGCTGTTATATGGCTACACCTTC.